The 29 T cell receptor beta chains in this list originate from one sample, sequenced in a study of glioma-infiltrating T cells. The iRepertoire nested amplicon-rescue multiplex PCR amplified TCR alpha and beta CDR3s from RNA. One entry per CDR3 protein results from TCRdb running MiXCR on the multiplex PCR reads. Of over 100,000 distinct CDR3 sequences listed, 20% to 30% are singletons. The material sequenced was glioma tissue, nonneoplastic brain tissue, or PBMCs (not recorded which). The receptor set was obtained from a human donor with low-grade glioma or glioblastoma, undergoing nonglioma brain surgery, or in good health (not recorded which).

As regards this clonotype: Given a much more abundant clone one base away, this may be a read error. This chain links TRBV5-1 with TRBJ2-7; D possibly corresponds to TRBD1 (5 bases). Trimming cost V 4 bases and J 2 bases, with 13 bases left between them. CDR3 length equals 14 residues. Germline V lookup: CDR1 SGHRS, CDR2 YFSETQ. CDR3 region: CASSGAHGPYEQYF. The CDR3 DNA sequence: TGCGCCAGCAGCGGGGCTCACGGACCCTACGAGCAGTACTTC.

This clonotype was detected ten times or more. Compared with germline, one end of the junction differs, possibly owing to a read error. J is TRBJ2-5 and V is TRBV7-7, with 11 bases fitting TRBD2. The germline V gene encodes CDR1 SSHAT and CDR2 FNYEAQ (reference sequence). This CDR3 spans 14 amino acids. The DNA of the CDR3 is TGTGCTAGCAGCTTGACTAGCGGGGAAGAGACCCAGTACTTC. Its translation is CASSLTSGEETQYF.

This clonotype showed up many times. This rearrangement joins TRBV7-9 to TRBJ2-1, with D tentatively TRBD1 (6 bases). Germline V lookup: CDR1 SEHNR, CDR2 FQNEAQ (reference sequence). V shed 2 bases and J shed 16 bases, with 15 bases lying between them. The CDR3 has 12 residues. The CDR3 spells CASSLSADSHFF. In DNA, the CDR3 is TGTGCCAGCAGCTTATCAGCGGACAGTCATTTCTTC.

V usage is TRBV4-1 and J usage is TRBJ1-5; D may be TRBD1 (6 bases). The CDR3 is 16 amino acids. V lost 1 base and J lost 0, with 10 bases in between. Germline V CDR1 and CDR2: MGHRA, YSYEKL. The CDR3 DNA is TGCGCCAGCAGCCAAGGAGACAGGAATAGCAATCAGCCCCAGCATTTT. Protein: CASSQGDRNSNQPQHF.

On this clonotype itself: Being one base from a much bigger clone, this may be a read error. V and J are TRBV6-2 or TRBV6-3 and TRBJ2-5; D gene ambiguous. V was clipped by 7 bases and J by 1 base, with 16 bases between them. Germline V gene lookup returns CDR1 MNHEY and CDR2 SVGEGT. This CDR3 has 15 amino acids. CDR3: CASKQPTRPQETQYF. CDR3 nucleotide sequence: TGTGCCAGCAAACAGCCTACCAGGCCCCAAGAGACCCAGTACTTC.

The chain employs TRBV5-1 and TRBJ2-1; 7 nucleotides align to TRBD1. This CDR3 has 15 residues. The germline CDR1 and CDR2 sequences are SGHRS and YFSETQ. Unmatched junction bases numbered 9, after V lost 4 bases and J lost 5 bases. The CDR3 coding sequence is TGCGCCAGCAGCAGGCCGGGACAGAGAAACAATGAGCAGTTCTTC. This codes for CASSRPGQRNNEQFF.

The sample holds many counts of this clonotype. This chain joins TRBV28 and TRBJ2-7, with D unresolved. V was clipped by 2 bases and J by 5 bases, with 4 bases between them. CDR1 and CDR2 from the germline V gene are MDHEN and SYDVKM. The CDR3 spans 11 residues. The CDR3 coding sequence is TGTGCCAGCAGTTTAATACACGAGCAGTACTTC. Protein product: CASSLIHEQYF.

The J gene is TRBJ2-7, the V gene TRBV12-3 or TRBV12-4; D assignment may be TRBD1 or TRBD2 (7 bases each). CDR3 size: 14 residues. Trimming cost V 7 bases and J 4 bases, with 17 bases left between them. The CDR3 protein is CASTDQGGGYEQYF. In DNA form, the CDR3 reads TGTGCCAGCACCGACCAGGGGGGGGGGTACGAGCAGTACTTC.

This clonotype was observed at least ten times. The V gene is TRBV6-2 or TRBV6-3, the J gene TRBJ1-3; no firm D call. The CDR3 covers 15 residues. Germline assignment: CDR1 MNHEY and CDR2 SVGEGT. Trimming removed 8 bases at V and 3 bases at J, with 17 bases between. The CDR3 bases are TGTGCCAGCTCAGCCTCGGGAAGATTTGGAAACACCATATATTTT. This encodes CASSASGRFGNTIYF.

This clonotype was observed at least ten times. CDR3 sequence reads: CSAAGDHYEQYF. The CDR3 DNA reads TGCAGTGCTGCGGGGGACCACTACGAGCAGTACTTC. The chain employs TRBV29-1 and TRBJ2-7; TRBD2 matches 7 bases. The germline gives CDR1 SQVTM, CDR2 ANQGSEA. This CDR3 has 12 residues.

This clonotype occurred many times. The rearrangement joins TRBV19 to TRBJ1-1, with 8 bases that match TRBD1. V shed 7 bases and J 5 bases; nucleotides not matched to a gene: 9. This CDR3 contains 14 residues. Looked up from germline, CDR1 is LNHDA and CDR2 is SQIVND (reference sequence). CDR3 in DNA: TGTGCCAGTAATCTGGACAGGGACGGGACTGAAGCTTTCTTT. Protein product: CASNLDRDGTEAFF. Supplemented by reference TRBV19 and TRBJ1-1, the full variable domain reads DGGITQSPKYLFRKEGQNVTLSCEQNLNHDAMYWYRQDPGQGLRLIYYSQIVNDFQKGDIAEGYSVSREKKESFPLTVTSAQKNPTAFYLCASNLDRDGTEAFFGQGTRLTVV.

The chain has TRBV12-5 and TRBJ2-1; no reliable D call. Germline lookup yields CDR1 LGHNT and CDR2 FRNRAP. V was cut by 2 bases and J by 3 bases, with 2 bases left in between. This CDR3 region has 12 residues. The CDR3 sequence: CASGLNYNEQFF. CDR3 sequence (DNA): TGTGCTAGTGGTTTGAACTACAATGAGCAGTTCTTC.

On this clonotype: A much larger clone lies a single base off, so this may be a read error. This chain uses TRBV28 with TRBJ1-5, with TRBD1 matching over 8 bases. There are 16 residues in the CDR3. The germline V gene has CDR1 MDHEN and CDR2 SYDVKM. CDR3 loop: CASSPTRTGRAQPKHF. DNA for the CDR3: TGTGCCAGCAGCCCTACACGGACAGGGCGGGCGCAGCCCAAGCATTTT.

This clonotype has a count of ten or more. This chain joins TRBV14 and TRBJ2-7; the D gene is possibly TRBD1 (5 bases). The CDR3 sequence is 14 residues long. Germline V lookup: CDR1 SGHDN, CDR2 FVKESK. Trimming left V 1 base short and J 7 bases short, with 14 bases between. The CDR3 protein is CASSQVSGSDEQYF. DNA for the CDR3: TGTGCCAGCAGCCAAGTGTCAGGGTCGGATGAGCAGTACTTC.

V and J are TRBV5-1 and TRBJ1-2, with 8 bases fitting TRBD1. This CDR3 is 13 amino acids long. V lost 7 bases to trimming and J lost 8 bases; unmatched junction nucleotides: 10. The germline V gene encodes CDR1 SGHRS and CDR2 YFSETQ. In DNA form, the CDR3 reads TGCGCCAGCTCCCCGACAGGGGAAAAAGGCTACACCTTC. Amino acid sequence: CASSPTGEKGYTF.

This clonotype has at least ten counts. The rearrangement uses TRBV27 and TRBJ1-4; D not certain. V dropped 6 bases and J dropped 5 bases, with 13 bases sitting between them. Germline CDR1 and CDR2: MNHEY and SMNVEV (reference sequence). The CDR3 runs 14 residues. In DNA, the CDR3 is TGTGCCAGCAGCTGGACCTACGAGAATGAAAAACTGTTTTTT. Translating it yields CASSWTYENEKLFF.

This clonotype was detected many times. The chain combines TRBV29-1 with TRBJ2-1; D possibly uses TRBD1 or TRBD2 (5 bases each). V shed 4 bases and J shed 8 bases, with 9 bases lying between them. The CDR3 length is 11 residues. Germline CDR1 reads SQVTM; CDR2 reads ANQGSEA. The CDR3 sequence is CSVVGGYEQFF. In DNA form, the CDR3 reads TGCAGCGTTGTTGGGGGATATGAGCAGTTCTTC.

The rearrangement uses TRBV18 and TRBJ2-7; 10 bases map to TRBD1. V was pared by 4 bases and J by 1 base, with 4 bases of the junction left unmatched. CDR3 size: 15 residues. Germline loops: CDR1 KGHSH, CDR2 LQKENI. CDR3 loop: CASSHRQGASYEQYF. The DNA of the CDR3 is TGTGCCAGCTCACACCGACAGGGGGCATCCTACGAGCAGTACTTC.

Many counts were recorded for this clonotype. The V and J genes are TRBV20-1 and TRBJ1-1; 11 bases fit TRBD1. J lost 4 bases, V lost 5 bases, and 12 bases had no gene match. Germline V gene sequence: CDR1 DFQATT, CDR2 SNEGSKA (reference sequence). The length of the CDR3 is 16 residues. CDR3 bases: TGCAGTGCTCCTCCGGGACAGGGGGGCTACGTCACTGAAGCTTTCTTT. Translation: CSAPPGQGGYVTEAFF.

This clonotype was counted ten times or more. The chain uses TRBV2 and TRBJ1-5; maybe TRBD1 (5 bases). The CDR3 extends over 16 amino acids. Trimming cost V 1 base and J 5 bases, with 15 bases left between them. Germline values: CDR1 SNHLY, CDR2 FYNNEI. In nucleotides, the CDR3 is TGTGCCAGCAGTGAAGAGGGGTGGAACAGCTATCAGCCCCAGCATTTT. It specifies CASSEEGWNSYQPQHF.

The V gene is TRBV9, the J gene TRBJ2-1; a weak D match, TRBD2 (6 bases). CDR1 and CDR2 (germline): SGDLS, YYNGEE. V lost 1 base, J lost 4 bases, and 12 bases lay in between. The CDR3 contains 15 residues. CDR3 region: CASSVTAGGYNEQFF. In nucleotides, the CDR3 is TGTGCCAGCAGCGTAACTGCCGGGGGATACAATGAGCAGTTCTTC.

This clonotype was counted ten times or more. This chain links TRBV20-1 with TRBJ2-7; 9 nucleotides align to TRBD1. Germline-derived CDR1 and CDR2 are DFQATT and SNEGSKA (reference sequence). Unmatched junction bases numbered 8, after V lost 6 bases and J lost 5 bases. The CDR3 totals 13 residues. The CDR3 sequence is CSAPGQGFDEQYF. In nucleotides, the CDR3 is TGCAGTGCCCCGGGACAGGGATTTGACGAGCAGTACTTC.

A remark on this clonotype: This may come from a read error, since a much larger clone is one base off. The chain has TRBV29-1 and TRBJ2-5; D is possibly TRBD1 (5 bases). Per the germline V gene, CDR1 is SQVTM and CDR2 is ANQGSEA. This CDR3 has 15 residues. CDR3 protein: CSVVLSYRSQVTQYF. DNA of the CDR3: TGCAGCGTTGTCTTGTCCTACAGGAGCCAAGTGACCCAGTACTTC.

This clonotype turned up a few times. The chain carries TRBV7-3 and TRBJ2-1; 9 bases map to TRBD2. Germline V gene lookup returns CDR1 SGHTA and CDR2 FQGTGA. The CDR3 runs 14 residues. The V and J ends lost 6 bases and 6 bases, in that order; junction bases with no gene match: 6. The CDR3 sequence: CASRWWREGNEQFF. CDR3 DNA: TGTGCCAGCAGGTGGTGGCGGGAGGGCAATGAGCAGTTCTTC.

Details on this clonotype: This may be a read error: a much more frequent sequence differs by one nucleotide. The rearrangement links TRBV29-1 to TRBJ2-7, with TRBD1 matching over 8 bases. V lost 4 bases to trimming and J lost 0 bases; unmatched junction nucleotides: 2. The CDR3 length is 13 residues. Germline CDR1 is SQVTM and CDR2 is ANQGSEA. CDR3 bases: TGCAGCGTTGGGACAGGGACCTCCTACGAGCAGTACTTC. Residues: CSVGTGTSYEQYF.

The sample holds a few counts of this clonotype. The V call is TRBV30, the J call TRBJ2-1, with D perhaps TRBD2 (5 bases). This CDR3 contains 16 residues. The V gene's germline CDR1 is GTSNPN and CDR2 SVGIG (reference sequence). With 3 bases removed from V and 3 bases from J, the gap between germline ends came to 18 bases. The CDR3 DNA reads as TGTGCCTGGAGCCGTTTGAAGACTACGGACTACAATGAGCAGTTCTTC. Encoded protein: CAWSRLKTTDYNEQFF.

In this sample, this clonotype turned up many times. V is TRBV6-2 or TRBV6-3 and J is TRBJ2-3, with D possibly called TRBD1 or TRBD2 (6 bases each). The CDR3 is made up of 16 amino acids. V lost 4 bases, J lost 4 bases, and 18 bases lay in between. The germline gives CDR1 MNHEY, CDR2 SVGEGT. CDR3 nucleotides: TGTGCCAGCAGTTCGCCAACAGGGCCGGGGGCAGATACGCAGTATTTT. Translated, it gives CASSSPTGPGADTQYF.

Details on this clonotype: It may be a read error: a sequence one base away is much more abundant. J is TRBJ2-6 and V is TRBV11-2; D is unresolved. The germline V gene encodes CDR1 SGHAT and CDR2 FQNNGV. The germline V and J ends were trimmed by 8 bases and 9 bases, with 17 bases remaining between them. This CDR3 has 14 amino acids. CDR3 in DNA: TGTGCCAGCCACAGCGCTCGTGCTGACAACGTCCTGACTTTC. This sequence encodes CASHSARADNVLTF.

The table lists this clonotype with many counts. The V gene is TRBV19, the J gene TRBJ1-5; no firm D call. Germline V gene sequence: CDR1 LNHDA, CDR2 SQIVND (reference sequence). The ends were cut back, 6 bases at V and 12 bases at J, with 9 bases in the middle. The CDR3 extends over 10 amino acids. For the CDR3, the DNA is TGTGCCAGTAGCTCGAGGTTCCAGCATTTT. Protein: CASSSRFQHF.